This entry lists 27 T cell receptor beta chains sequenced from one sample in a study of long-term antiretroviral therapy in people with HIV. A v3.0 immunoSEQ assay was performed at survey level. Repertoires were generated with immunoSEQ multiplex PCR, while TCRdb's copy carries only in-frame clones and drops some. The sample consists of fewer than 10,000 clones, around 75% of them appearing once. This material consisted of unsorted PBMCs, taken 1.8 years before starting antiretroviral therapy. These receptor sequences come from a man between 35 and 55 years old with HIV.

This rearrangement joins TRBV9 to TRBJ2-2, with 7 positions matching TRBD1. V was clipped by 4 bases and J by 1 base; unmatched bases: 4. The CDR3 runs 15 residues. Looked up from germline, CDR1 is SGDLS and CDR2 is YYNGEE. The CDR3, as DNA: TGTGCCAGCAGCTCCGGACAGGTGAACACCGGGGAGCTGTTTTTT. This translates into CASSSGQVNTGELFF.

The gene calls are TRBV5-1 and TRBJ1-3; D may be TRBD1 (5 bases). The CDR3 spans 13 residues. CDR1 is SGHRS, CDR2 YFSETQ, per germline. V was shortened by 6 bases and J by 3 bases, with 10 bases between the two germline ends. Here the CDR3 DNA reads TGCGCCAGCACAAAGGGACTTGGAAACACCATATATTTT. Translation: CASTKGLGNTIYF.

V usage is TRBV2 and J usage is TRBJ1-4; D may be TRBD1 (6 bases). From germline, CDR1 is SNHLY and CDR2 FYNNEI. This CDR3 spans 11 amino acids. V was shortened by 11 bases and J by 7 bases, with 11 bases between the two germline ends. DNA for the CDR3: TGTGCCTCCCGGGGGGCTGAAAAACTGTTTTTT. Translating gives CASRGAEKLFF.

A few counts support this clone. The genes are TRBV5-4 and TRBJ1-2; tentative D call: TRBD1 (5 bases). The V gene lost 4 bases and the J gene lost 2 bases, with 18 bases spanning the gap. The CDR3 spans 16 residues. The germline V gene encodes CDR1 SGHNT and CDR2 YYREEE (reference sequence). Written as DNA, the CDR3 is TGTGCCAGCAGCCCGTTAGGGGCCAGGGCCAACTATGGCTACACCTTC. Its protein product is CASSPLGARANYGYTF.

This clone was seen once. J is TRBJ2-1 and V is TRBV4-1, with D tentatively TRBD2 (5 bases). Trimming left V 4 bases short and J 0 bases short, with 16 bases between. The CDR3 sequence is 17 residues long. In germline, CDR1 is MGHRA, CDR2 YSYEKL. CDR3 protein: CASSLEVATGSYNEQFF. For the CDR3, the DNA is TGCGCCAGCAGCCTCGAGGTAGCGACCGGCTCCTACAATGAGCAGTTCTTC.

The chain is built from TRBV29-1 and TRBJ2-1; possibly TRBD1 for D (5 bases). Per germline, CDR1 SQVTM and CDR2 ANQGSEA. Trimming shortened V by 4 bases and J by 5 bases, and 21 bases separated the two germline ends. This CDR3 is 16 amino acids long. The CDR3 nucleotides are TGCAGCGTTGGTTTGATGGGGCAGGGAAGGGACAATGAGCAGTTCTTC. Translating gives CSVGLMGQGRDNEQFF.

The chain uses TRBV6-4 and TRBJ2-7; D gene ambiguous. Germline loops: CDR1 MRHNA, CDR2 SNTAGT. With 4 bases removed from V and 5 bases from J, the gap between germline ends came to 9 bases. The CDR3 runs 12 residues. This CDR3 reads CASSADPHEQYF. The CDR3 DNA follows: TGTGCCAGCAGTGCAGATCCCCACGAGCAGTACTTC.

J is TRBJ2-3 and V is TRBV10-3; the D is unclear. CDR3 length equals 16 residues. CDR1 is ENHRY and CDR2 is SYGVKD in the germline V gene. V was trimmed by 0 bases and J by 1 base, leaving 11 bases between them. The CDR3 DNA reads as TGTGCCATCAGTGAGTCAGGGCGTTTGGGCACAGATACGCAGTATTTT. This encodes CAISESGRLGTDTQYF.

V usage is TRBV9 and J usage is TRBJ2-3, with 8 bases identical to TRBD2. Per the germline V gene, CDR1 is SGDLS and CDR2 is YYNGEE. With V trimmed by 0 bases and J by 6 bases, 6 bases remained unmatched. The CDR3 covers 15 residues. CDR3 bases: TGTGCCAGCAGCGTAGCGGGGGGGCTTGTTGATACGCAGTATTTT. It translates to CASSVAGGLVDTQYF.

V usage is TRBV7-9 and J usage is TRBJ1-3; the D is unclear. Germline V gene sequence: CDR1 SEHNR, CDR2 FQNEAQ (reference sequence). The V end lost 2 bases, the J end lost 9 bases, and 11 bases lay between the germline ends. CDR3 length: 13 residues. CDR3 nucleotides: TGTGCCAGCAGCTTAACCGATGGTACCACCATATATTTT. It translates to CASSLTDGTTIYF.

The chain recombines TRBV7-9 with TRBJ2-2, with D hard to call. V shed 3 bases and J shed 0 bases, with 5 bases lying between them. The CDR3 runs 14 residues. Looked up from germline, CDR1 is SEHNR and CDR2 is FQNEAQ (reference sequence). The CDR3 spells CASSFNANTGELFF. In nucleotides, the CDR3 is TGTGCCAGCAGCTTCAACGCGAACACCGGGGAGCTGTTTTTT.

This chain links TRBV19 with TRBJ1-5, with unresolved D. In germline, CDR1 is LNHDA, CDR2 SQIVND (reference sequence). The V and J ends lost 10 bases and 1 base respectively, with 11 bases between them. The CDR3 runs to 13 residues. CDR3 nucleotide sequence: TGTGCCACCCTCCAGGACAGCAATCAGCCCCAGCATTTT. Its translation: CATLQDSNQPQHF. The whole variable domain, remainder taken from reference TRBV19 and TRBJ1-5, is DGGITQSPKYLFRKEGQNVTLSCEQNLNHDAMYWYRQDPGQGLRLIYYSQIVNDFQKGDIAEGYSVSREKKESFPLTVTSAQKNPTAFYLCATLQDSNQPQHFGDGTRLSIL.

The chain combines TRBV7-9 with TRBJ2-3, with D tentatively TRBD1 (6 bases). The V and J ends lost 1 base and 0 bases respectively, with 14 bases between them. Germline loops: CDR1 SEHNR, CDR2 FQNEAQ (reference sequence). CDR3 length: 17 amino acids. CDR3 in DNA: TGTGCCAGCAGCTTAGAATGGGCAGGGGAAAGCACAGATACGCAGTATTTT. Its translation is CASSLEWAGESTDTQYF.

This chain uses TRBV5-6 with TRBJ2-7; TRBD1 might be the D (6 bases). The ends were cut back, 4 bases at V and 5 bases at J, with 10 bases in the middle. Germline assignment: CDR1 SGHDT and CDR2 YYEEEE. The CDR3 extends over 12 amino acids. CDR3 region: CASSVRDNEQYF. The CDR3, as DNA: TGTGCCAGCAGCGTCCGGGACAACGAGCAGTACTTC. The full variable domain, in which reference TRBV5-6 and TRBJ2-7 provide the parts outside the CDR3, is DAGVTQSPTHLIKTRGQQVTLRCSPKSGHDTVSWYQQALGQGPQFIFQYYEEEERQRGNFPDRFSGHQFPNYSSELNVNALLLGDSALYLCASSVRDNEQYFGPGTRLTVT.

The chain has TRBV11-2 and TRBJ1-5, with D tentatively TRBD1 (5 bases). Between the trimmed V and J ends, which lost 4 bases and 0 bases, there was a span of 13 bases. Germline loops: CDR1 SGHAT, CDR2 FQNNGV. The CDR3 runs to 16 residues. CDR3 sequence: CASSSLEGNSNQPQHF. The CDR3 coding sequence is TGTGCCAGCAGCTCCCTGGAGGGGAATAGCAATCAGCCCCAGCATTTT.

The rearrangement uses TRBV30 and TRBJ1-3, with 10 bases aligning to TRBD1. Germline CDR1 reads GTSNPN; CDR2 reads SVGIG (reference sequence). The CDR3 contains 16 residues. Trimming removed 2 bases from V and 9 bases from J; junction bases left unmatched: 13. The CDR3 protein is CAWSFGGQGNLGTIYF. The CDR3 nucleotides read TGTGCCTGGAGTTTTGGGGGACAGGGGAATTTAGGCACCATATATTTT.

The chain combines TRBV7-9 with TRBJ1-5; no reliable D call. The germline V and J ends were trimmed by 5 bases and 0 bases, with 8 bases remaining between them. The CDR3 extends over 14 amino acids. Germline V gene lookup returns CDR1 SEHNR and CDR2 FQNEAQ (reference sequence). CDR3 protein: CASSQVDSNQPQHF. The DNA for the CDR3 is TGTGCCAGCAGCCAAGTGGATAGCAATCAGCCCCAGCATTTT.

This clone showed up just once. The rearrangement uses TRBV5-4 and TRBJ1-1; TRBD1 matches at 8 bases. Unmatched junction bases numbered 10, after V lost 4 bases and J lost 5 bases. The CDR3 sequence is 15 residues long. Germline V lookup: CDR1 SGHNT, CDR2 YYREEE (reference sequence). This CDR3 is CASSLRTGKGTEAFF. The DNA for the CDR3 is TGTGCCAGCAGCCTCCGGACAGGGAAGGGGACTGAAGCTTTCTTT.

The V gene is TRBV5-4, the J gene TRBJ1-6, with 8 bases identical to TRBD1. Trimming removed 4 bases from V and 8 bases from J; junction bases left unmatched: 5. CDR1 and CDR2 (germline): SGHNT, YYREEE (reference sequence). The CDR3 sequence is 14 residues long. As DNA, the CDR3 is TGTGCCAGCAGCCCACAGGGGGTGGATTCACCCCTCCACTTT. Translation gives CASSPQGVDSPLHF.

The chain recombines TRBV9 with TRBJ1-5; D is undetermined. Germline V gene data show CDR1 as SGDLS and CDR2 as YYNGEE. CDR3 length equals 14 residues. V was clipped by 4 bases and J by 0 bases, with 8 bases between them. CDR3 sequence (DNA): TGTGCCAGCAGCCCCACCGGTAGCAATCAGCCCCAGCATTTT. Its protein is CASSPTGSNQPQHF.

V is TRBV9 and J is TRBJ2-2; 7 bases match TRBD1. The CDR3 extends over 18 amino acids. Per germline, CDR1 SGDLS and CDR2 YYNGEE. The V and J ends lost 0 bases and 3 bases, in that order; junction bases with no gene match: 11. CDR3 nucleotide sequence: TGTGCCAGCAGCGTAGAGTGGGGAACAGGGGACGACACCGGGGAGCTGTTTTTT. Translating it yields CASSVEWGTGDDTGELFF.

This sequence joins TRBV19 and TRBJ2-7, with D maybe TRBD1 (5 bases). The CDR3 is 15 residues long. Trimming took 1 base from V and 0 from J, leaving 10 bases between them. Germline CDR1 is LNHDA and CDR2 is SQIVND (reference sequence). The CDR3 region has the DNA TGTGCCAGTAGTATAGGATCAGGGATCTCCTACGAGCAGTACTTC. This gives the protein CASSIGSGISYEQYF. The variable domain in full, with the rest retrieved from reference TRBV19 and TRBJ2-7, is DGGITQSPKYLFRKEGQNVTLSCEQNLNHDAMYWYRQDPGQGLRLIYYSQIVNDFQKGDIAEGYSVSREKKESFPLTVTSAQKNPTAFYLCASSIGSGISYEQYFGPGTRLTVT.

CDR3 DNA sequence: TGTGCCAGCAGTTACTCCCCGGGGGGCCAAGAGACCCAGTACTTC. It codes for CASSYSPGGQETQYF. The rearrangement joins TRBV6-5 to TRBJ2-5, with 7 bases lining up with TRBD2. V lost 0 bases and J lost 1; bases outside the gene matches: 2. Germline CDR1 and CDR2: MNHEY and SVGAGI. The CDR3 length is 15 residues.

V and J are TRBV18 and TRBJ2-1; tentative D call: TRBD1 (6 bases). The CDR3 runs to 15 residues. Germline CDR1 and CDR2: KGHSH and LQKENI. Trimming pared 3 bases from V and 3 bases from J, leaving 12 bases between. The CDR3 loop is CASSPDRSYYNEQFF. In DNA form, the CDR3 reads TGTGCCAGCTCACCCGACAGGTCGTACTACAATGAGCAGTTCTTC.

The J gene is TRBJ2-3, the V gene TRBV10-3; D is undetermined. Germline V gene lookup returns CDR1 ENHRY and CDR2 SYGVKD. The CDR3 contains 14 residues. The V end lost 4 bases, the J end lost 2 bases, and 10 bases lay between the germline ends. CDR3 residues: CAISGRLDTDTQYF. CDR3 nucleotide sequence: TGTGCCATCAGTGGACGCCTAGACACAGATACGCAGTATTTT.

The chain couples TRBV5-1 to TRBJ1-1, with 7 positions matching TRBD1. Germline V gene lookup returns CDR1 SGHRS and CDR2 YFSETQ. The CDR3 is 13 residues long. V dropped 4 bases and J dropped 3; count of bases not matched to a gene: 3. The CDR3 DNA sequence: TGCGCCAGCAGCACCGACAGGGACACTGAAGCTTTCTTT. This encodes CASSTDRDTEAFF.

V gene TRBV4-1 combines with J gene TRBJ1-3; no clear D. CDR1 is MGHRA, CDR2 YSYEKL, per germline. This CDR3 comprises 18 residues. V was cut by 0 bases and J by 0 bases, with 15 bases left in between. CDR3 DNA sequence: TGCGCCAGCAGCCAAGATTGGTTACAGACCTACTCTGGAAACACCATATATTTT. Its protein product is CASSQDWLQTYSGNTIYF.